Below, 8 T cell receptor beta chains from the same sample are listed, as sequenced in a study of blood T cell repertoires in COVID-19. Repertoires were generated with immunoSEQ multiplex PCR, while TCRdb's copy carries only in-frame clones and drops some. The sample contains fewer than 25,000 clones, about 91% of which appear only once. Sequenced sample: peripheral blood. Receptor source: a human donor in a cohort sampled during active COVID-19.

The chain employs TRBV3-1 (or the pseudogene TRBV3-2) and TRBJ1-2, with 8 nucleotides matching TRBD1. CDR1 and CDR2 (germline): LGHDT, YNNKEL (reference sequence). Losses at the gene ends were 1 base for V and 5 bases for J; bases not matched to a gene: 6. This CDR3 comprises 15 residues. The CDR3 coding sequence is TGTGCCAGCAGCCAAGCGGACAGGGAAAAGTATGGCTACACCTTC. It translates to CASSQADREKYGYTF.

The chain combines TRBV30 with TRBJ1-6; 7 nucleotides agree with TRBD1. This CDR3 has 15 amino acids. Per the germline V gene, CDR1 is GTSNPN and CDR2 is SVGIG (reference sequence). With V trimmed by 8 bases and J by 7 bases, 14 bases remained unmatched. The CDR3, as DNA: TGTGCCGGGAAAAGAGACCAGGGACAGAATTCACCCCTCCACTTT. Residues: CAGKRDQGQNSPLHF.

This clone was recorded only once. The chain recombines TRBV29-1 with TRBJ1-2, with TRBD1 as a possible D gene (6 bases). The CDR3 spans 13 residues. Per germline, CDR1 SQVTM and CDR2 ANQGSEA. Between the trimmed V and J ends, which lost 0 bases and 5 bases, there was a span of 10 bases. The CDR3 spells CSVEEGARYGYTF. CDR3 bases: TGCAGCGTTGAAGAGGGGGCGAGGTATGGCTACACCTTC.

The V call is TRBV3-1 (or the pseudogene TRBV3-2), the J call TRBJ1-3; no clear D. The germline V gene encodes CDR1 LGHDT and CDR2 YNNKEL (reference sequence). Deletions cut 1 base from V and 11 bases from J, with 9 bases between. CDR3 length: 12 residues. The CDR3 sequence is CASSQAIDAIYF. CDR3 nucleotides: TGTGCCAGCAGCCAAGCTATTGATGCCATATATTTT.

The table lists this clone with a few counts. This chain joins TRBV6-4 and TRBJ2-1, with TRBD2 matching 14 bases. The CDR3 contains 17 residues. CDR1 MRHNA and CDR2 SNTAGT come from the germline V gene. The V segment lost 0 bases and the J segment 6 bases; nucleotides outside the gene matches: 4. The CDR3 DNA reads TGTGCCAGCAGTGACTCGAGACTAGCGGGAGGGCGCAATGAGCAGTTCTTC. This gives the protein CASSDSRLAGGRNEQFF.

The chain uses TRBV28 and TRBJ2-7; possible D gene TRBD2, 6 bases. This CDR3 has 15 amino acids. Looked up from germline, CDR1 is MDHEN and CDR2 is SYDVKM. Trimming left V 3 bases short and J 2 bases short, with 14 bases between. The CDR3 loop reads CASSFGGTRPYEQYF. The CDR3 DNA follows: TGTGCCAGCAGTTTTGGCGGGACGCGCCCCTACGAGCAGTACTTC. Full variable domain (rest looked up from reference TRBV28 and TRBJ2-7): DVKVTQSSRYLVKRTGEKVFLECVQDMDHENMFWYRQDPGLGLRLIYFSYDVKMKEKGDIPEGYSVSREKKERFSLILESASTNQTSMYLCASSFGGTRPYEQYFGPGTRLTVT.

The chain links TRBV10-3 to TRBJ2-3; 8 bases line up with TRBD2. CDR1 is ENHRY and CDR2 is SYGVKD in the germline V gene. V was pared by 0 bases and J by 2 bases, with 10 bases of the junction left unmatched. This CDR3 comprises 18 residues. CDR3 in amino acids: CAISESKLADIYTDTQYF. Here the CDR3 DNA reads TGTGCCATCAGTGAGTCGAAACTAGCGGACATCTACACAGATACGCAGTATTTT.

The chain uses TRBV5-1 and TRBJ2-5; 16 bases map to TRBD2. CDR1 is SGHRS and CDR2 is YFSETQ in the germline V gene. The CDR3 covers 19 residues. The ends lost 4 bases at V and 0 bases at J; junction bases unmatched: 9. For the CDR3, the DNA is TGCGCCAGCAGCACCTTCCCGGGACTAGCGGGGGGGTACCAAGAGACCCAGTACTTC. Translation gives CASSTFPGLAGGYQETQYF.